This T cell receptor (beta chain) originates from a study of T cells in Graves' hyperthyroidism and ophthalmopathy. This clonotype has at least ten counts. TCR beta CDR3 regions were amplified from RNA transcripts. In the first-round RT-PCR of the TCR CDR3, the HTBI primer set was used. In TCRdb, the multiplex PCR reads were re-called with MiXCR into one record per CDR3 protein. The data show 200,000 to 250,000 distinct CDR3 sequences, around 17% seen once. The germline CDR1 and CDR2 sequences are DFQATT and SNEGSKA (reference sequence). The germline V and J ends were trimmed by 3 bases and 8 bases, with 11 bases remaining between them. There are 12 residues in the CDR3.

This TCR came from a man between 35 and 55 years old with Graves' hyperthyroidism. The V gene is TRBV20-1, the J gene TRBJ1-3; D is ambiguous. Sequenced input: blood. The CDR3 here is CSASGSGDTIYF. DNA of the CDR3: TGCAGTGCTAGTGGGAGTGGTGACACCATATATTTT.